This entry features one TCR beta chain sequence. Its antigen is as yet unknown. The sample originates from a study of PD-L1 blockade in urothelial cancer. Study as a whole: Typically, measured as a median, blood samples had 141,255 T cells.

General study points: Better survival was predicted by below-median pretreatment blood TCR clonality.

Trimming removed 7 bases from V and 0 bases from J; junction bases left unmatched: 7. From germline, CDR1 is LNHDA and CDR2 SQIVND (reference sequence). This CDR3 is built from 15 residues. Assay: immunoSEQ multiplex PCR; the TCRdb copy retains only in-frame clones and omits some. There are some 30,000 clones in the sample; about nine tenths occur only once, and approximately 3.7% lies in the top ten. The chain is built from TRBV19 and TRBJ1-2; 8 bases fit TRBD1. This TCR was sampled from a man in his fifties with urothelial cancer. Specimen: PBMCs, collected around atezolizumab (anti-PD-L1) treatment. The CDR3, as DNA: TGTGCCAGTACCACGGGACAGGCCCCTAACTATGGCTACACCTTC. The encoded protein is CASTTGQAPNYGYTF.